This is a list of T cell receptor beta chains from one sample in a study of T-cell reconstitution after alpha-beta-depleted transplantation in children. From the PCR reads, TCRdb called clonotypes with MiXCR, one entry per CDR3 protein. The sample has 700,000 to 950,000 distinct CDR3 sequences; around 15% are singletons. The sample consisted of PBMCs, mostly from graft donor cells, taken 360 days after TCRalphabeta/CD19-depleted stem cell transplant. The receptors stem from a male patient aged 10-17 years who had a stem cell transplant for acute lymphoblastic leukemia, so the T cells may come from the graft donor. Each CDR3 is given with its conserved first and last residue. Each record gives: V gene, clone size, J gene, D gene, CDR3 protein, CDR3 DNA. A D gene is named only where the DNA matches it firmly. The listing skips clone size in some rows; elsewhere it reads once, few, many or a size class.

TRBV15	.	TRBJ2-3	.	CATSRGRSTDTQYF	TGTGCCACCAGCAGGGGACGGTCCACAGATACGCAGTATTTT
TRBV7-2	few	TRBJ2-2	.	CASSLGLPLGTGELFF	TGTGCCAGCAGCTTAGGCCTTCCCTTAGGAACCGGGGAGCTGTTTTTT
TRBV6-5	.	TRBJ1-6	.	CASSYGGVGSPLHF	TGTGCCAGCAGTTACGGAGGAGTTGGTTCACCCCTCCACTTT
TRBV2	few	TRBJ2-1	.	CASMSRDTYNEQFF	TGTGCCAGCATGAGTCGGGACACTTACAATGAGCAGTTCTTC
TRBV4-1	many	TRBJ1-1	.	CASSQLWGGATEAFF	TGCGCCAGCAGCCAATTATGGGGAGGGGCCACTGAAGCTTTCTTT
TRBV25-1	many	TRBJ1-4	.	CASSEREEKLFF	TGTGCCAGCAGTGAACGGGAGGAAAAACTGTTTTTT
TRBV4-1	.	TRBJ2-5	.	CASSQVARGQETQDF	TGCGCCAGCAGCCAAGTGGCTAGGGGCCAAGAGACCCAGGACTTC
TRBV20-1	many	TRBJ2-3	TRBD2	CSATGLAGLMRMADTQYF	TGCAGTGCAACGGGACTAGCGGGACTTATGAGGATGGCAGATACGCAGTATTTT
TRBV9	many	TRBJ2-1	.	CASSVGTSVNSYNEQFF	TGTGCCAGCAGCGTGGGGACGTCCGTTAATTCCTACAATGAGCAGTTCTTC
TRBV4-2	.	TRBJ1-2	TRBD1	CASSQDRQGDYGYTF	TGTGCCAGCAGCCAAGATAGGCAGGGGGACTATGGCTACACCTTC
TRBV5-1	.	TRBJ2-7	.	CASSSGAFKPYEQYF	TGCGCCAGCAGCTCCGGGGCATTTAAACCCTACGAGCAGTACTTC
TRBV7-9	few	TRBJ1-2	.	CASSLRDGRHYGYTF	TGTGCCAGCAGCTTACGGGACGGAAGGCACTATGGCTACACCTTC
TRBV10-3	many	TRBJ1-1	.	CAISRGLNTEAFF	TGTGCCATCAGTCGTGGTCTGAACACTGAAGCTTTCTTT
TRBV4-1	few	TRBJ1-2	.	CASSQVVGTGYTF	TGCGCCAGCAGCCAAGTAGTAGGGACTGGCTACACCTTC
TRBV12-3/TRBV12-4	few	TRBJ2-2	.	CASSLPGARGELFF	TGTGCCAGCAGTTTACCGGGGGCTCGGGGGGAGCTGTTTTTT
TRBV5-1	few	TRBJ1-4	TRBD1	CASSAGQVAEKLFF	TGCGCCAGCAGCGCCGGACAGGTTGCCGAAAAACTGTTTTTT
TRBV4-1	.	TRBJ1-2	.	CASRAVGQGRNYGYTF	TGCGCCAGCAGGGCTGTCGGGCAGGGGCGAAACTATGGCTACACCTTC
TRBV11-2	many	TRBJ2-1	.	CASSLRSRDQEFF	TGTGCCAGCAGCTTAAGGTCCCGGGACCAGGAGTTCTTC
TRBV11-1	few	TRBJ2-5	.	CASSSRPWVQETQYF	TGTGCCAGCAGCAGTCGCCCGTGGGTCCAAGAGACCCAGTACTTC
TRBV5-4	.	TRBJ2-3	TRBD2	CASSFPGLAGVVSPDTQYF	TGTGCCAGCAGCTTCCCGGGACTAGCGGGAGTAGTGAGTCCAGATACGCAGTATTTT
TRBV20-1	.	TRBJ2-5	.	CSARSRGRAKAETQYF	TGCAGTGCTAGATCAAGAGGAAGGGCCAAAGCAGAGACCCAGTACTTC
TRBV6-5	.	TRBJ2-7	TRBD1	CASSYRKGTGGHEQYF	TGTGCCAGCAGTTACCGAAAAGGGACAGGGGGCCACGAGCAGTACTTC
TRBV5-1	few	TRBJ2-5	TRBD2	CASSTLSSGREKETQYF	TGCGCCAGCAGCACTCTTTCTAGCGGGAGGGAAAAGGAGACCCAGTACTTC
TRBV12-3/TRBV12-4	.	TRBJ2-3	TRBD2	CASTLTSPTDTQYF	TGTGCCAGCACCCTGACTAGCCCCACAGATACGCAGTATTTT
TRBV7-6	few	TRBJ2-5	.	CASSLLPTTAQETQYF	TGTGCCAGCAGCCTCCTTCCGACGACAGCACAAGAGACCCAGTACTTC
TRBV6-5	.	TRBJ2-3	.	CASSYVGRAWGDTQYF	TGTGCCAGCAGTTACGTTGGGCGGGCTTGGGGAGATACGCAGTATTTT
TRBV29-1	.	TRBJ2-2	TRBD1	CSVSPGQFPTGELFF	TGCAGCGTCTCCCCGGGACAGTTCCCCACCGGGGAGCTGTTTTTT
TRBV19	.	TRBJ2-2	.	CASTERRVFTGELFF	TGTGCCAGTACCGAGCGGCGGGTGTTCACCGGGGAGCTGTTTTTT
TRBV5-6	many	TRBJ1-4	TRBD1	CASSFGTANEKLFF	TGTGCCAGCAGCTTCGGGACAGCTAATGAAAAACTGTTTTTT
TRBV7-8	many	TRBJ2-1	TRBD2	CASSLARLAELGDNEQFF	TGTGCCAGCAGCTTAGCGCGACTAGCGGAGTTAGGGGACAATGAGCAGTTCTTC
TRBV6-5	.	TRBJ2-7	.	CASSLLTRDFQYEQYF	TGTGCCAGCAGTTTACTAACCCGGGACTTTCAGTACGAGCAGTACTTC
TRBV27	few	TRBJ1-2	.	CASSFGGVYGYTF	TGTGCCAGCAGTTTTGGAGGGGTCTATGGCTACACCTTC
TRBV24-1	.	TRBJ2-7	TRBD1	CATSGGTGDNYEQYF	TGTGCCACCAGTGGTGGGACAGGGGACAACTACGAGCAGTACTTC
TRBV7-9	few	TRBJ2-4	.	CASSLDSLAKNIQYF	TGTGCCAGCTCTTTGGACTCCTTAGCCAAAAACATTCAGTACTTC
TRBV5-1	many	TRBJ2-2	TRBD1	CASSLVGTAENTGELFF	TGCGCCAGCAGCTTGGTGGGGACAGCCGAGAACACCGGGGAGCTGTTTTTT
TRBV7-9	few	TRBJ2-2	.	CASSHNKNTGELFF	TGTGCCAGCAGCCATAACAAGAACACCGGGGAGCTGTTTTTT
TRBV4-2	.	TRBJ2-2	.	CASSQGKGGGELFF	TGTGCCAGCAGCCAAGGAAAGGGTGGCGGGGAGCTGTTTTTT
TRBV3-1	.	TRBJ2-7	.	CASSLLSGLLDEQYF	TGTGCCAGCAGCCTATTATCCGGACTACTCGACGAGCAGTACTTC
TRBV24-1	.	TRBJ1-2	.	CATDSPYGYTF	TGTGCCACCGACAGTCCCTATGGCTACACCTTC
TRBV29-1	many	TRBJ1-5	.	CSVKTGDQPQHF	TGCAGCGTAAAAACGGGGGATCAGCCCCAGCATTTT
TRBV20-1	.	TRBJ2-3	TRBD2	CSTIAGPVTDTQYF	TGCAGTACCATAGCGGGACCGGTCACAGATACGCAGTATTTT
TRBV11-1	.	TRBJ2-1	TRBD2	CASGAGGPYQGNEQFF	TGTGCCAGCGGAGCGGGAGGGCCTTACCAGGGCAATGAGCAGTTCTTC
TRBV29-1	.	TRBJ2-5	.	CSVEGRVQETQYF	TGCAGCGTTGAAGGGAGGGTCCAAGAGACCCAGTACTTC
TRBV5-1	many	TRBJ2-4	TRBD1	CASSRRDRGWAKNIQYF	TGCGCCAGCAGCCGCAGGGACAGGGGATGGGCCAAAAACATTCAGTACTTC
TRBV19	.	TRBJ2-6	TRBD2	CATKTSREPGANVLTF	TGTGCCACCAAGACTAGCCGGGAACCTGGGGCCAACGTCCTGACTTTC